The source of this T cell receptor (beta chain) is a study of long-term antiretroviral therapy in people with HIV. Trimming stripped 2 bases from V and 12 bases from J, with 11 bases between. The CDR3 runs to 11 residues. The V gene's germline CDR1 is SEHNR and CDR2 FQNEAQ (reference sequence). Every one of the donors gave at least one pre-ART PBMC sample and at least two post-ART PBMC samples. Sequencing relied on immunoSEQ assay v3.0, run at survey level. TCRdb's copy holds only in-frame clones and misses some; the assay was immunoSEQ multiplex PCR. The table includes 15,000 to 20,000 clones, roughly nine tenths detected once. This clone has a single count.

The sample here was unsorted PBMCs, taken 0.6 years after starting antiretroviral therapy. This sequence joins TRBV7-9 and TRBJ2-7; no reliable D call. The receptor comes from a woman in her thirties or forties with HIV. CDR3: CASSLTDGLYF. For the CDR3, the DNA is TGTGCCAGCAGCTTAACCGACGGGCTGTACTTC.